The present TCR beta chain was sequenced within a study of a mutant IDH1 vaccine in newly diagnosed glioma (dated by TCRdb to 2020 to 2023). In the study overall: Of the approximately 33 treated patients, roughly 60% were male and roughly 38% were female, and a mean age of approximately 40 years was recorded. Prior to enrollment, patients had been given standard therapy consisting of radiotherapy alone, temozolomide alone, or radiochemotherapy with temozolomide, with the combination given to most patients. Peripheral blood samples were drawn at six visits, namely V03 (baseline), V05, V07, V10, V12 and V13. Longitudinal TCRB deep sequencing was performed for about two dozen treated patients wherever samples were available for exploratory analyses. The study at large found these results: It was noted by the authors that analyses of patient blood samples could not be reproduced owing to sample limitations. Selection of PBMC samples for TCRB deep sequencing was based on availability. Vaccine-induced immune responses across multiple MHC alleles were detected in approximately 94% of patients. Changes in the top peripheral T cell clonotypes picked up by TCRB sequencing did not appear to be linked to pseudoprogression.

This clone was observed a handful of times. It has no known antigen specificity. No quality values exist for individual bases; no much larger clone is one base distant. The label giving this sample's time point can be read as: baseline, week 1 (first vaccination visit). The treatment or condition label corresponds to: pre-vaccination baseline after standard-of-care therapy. The donors had newly diagnosed IDH1-mutant astrocytomas of WHO grade 3 or 4 that showed loss of nuclear ATRX. The samples were drawn from NOA16, a multicentre, single-arm, open-label phase I trial in Germany that tested a mutant IDH1 peptide vaccine in humans for the first time. Visit V03 blood draws served as the baseline sample for immunogenicity testing. Genomic DNA for TCRB sequencing was extracted from EDTA blood using the DNeasy Blood and Tissue Kit. The junction shows trimming of 1 base on V and 7 bases on J, plus 23 bases between the germline ends. The CDR3 contains 17 residues, cysteine and phenylalanine counted. Only the CDR3 portion is preserved as DNA: 51 bases, with reading frame beginning at the first base. CDR1 and CDR2 (GTSNPN, SVGIG) derive from the germline V gene (reference sequence).

The library was prepared using the immunoSEQ multiplex PCR assay. The hsTCRB Kit was used according to the manufacturer's protocol to amplify rearranged TCR beta chain sequences. TCRB libraries were sequenced on an Illumina MiSeq. The authors' analysis ran thus. The kit vendor's proprietary platform handled demultiplexing, trimming and gene mapping. TCRdb holds this immuneACCESS table with in-frame rearrangements only. Some clones are missing; in checked studies, unresolved V genes explain under half, and the rest has no known cause. That table furnishes V, J and clone size, whereas the DNA furnished D and trimming. In this sample the table shows around 92,000 clones, around 82% of which occur a single time. Approximately 7% of the sample belongs to the ten largest clones.

The receptor chain draws on TRBV30 and TRBJ1-5, with the D gene too uncertain to name. The specimen was PBMCs, collected from a glioma patient treated with radiotherapy, temozolomide or both. This sequence originates from a woman aged 45-65 years with glioma. The CDR3 region reads CAWSELGMKVVGQPQHF. The DNA is as follows: TGTGCCTGGAGTGAGTTGGGAATGAAAGTGGTGGGACAGCCCCAGCATTTT.